The 2 T cell receptor beta chains listed next were all sequenced from one sample in a study of shared clonotypes between healthy human individuals. This table comes from immunoSEQ multiplex PCR, and its TCRdb copy is limited to in-frame clones, with some not included. The sample has around 980,000 clones; approximately 80% are singletons. Specimen: memory CD4+ T cells from PBMCs. Subset meaning: CD45RA-negative fraction. Source of these receptors: a man between 18 and 35 years old in good health. Some clones in this sample may be carry-over from other donors' samples.

As regards this clone: Other DNA sequences in this sample translate to the same CDR3. The genes are TRBV7-9 and TRBJ2-5; D is unclear. This CDR3 comprises 12 residues. Trimming cost V 2 bases and J 1 base, with 2 bases left between them. CDR1 and CDR2 (germline): SEHNR, FQNEAQ (reference sequence). CDR3 nucleotides: TGTGCCAGCAGCTTACCCCAAGAGACCCAGTACTTC. It yields the protein CASSLPQETQYF.

This clone was observed a few times. This rearrangement joins TRBV28 to TRBJ2-7; perhaps TRBD2 as D (6 bases). CDR1 and CDR2 (germline): MDHEN, SYDVKM. Trimming removed 6 bases at V and 5 bases at J, with 11 bases between. The CDR3 runs to 12 residues. The CDR3 here is CASRASGDEQYF. The CDR3 coding sequence is TGTGCCAGCAGGGCCTCGGGGGACGAGCAGTACTTC.